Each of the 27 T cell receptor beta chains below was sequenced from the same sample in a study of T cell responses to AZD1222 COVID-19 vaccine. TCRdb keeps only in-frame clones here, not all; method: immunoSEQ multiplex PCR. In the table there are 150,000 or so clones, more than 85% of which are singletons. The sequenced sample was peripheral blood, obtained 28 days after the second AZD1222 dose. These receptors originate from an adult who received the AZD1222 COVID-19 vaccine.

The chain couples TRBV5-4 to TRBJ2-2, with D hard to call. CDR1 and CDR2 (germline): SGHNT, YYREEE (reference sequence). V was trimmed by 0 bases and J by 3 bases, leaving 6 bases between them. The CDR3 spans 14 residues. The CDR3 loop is CASSLAGYTGELFF. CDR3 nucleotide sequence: TGTGCCAGCAGCTTGGCCGGATACACCGGGGAGCTGTTTTTT.

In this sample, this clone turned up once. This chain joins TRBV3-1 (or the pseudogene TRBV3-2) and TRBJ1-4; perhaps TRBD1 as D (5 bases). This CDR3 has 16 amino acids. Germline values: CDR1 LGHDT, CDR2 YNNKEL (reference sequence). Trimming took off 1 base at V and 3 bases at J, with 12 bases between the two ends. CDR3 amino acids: CASSQGTGGANEKLFF. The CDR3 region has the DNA TGTGCCAGCAGCCAAGGGACGGGAGGGGCTAATGAAAAACTGTTTTTT.

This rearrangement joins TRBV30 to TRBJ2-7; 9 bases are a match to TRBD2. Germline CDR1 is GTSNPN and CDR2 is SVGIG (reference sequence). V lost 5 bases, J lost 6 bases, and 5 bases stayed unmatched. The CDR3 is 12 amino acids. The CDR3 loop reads CAWGTSSSEQYF. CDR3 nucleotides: TGTGCCTGGGGGACTAGCTCAAGCGAGCAGTACTTC.

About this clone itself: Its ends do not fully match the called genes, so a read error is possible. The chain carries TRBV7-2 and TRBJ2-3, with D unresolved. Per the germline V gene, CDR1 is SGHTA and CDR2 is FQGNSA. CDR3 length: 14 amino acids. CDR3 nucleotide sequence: TGTGCCAGCAGCTTAGACCACAGCAGAGATACGCAGTATTTT. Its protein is CASSLDHSRDTQYF.

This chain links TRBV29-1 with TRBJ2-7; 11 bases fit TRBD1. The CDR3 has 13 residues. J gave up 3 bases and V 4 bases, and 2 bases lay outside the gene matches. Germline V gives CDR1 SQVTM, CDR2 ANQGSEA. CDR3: CSVGTGGVYEQYF. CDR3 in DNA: TGCAGCGTTGGGACAGGGGGCGTCTACGAGCAGTACTTC.

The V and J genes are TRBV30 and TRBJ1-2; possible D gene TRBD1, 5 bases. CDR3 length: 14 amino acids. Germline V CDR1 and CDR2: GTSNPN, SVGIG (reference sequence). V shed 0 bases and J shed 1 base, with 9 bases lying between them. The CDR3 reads CAWSVLGVNYGYTF. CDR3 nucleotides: TGTGCCTGGAGTGTACTAGGGGTTAACTATGGCTACACCTTC.

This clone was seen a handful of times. CDR3 in amino acids: CASSLDMGLAREQYF. CDR3 bases: TGTGCCAGCAGCTTAGATATGGGACTAGCACGCGAGCAGTACTTC. The V gene is TRBV7-2, the J gene TRBJ2-7; 9 bases map to TRBD2. The CDR3 extends over 15 amino acids. Germline assignment: CDR1 SGHTA and CDR2 FQGNSA. V shed 1 base, J shed 6 bases, and the junction held 7 bases outside the gene matches.

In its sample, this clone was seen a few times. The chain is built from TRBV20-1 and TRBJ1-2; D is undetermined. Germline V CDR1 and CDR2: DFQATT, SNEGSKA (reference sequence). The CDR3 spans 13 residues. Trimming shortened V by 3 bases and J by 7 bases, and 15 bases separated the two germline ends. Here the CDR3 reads CSASLTAWGGYTF. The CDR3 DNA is TGCAGTGCTAGTTTAACGGCCTGGGGTGGCTACACCTTC.

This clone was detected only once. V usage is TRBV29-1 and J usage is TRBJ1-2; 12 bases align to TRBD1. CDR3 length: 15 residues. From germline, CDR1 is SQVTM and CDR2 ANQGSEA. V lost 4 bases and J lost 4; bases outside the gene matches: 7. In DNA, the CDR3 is TGCAGCGTTGCCGCCGGGACAGGGGGCAGCTATGGCTACACCTTC. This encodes CSVAAGTGGSYGYTF.

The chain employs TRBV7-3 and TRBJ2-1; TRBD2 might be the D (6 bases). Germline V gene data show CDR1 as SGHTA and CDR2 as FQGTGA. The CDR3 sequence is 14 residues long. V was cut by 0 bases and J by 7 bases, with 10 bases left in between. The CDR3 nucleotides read TGTGCCAGCAGCTTAACTGCAGGGAGGAATGAGCAGTTCTTC. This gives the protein CASSLTAGRNEQFF.

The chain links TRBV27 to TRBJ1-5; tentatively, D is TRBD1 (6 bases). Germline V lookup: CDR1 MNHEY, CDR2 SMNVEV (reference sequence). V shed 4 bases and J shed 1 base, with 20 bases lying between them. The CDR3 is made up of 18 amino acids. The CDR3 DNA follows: TGTGCCAGCAGTTCGGACCCGCCAGGGGATTGGAGCAATCAGCCCCAGCATTTT. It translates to CASSSDPPGDWSNQPQHF.

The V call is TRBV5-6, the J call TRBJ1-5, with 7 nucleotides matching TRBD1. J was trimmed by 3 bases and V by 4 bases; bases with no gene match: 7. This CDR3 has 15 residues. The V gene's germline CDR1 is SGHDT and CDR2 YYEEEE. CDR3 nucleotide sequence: TGTGCCAGCAGCCTATGGGACAGAAACAATCAGCCCCAGCATTTT. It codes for CASSLWDRNNQPQHF. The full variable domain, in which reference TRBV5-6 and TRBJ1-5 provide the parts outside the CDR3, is DAGVTQSPTHLIKTRGQQVTLRCSPKSGHDTVSWYQQALGQGPQFIFQYYEEEERQRGNFPDRFSGHQFPNYSSELNVNALLLGDSALYLCASSLWDRNNQPQHFGDGTRLSIL.

The DNA for the CDR3 is TGTGCCAGCAGTTACAGCTTTTATCAGCCCCAGCATTTT. Protein sequence: CASSYSFYQPQHF. V and J are TRBV28 and TRBJ1-5; D not resolved. V gave up 4 bases and J gave up 5 bases, with 9 bases separating them. Looked up from germline, CDR1 is MDHEN and CDR2 is SYDVKM. The CDR3 runs to 13 residues.

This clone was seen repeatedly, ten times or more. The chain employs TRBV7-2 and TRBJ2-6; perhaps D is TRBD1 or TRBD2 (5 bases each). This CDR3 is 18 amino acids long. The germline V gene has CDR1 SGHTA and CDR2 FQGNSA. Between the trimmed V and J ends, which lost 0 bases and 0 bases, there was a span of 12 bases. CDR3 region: CASSLAGQGPSGANVLTF. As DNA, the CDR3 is TGTGCCAGCAGCTTAGCCGGGCAGGGACCCTCTGGGGCCAACGTCCTGACTTTC.

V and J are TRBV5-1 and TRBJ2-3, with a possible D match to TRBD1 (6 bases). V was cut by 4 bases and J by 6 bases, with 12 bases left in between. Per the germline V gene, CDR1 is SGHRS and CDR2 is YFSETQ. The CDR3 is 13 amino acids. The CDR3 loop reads CASSLQGGDTQYF. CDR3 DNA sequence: TGCGCCAGCAGCCTACAGGGCGGCGATACGCAGTATTTT.

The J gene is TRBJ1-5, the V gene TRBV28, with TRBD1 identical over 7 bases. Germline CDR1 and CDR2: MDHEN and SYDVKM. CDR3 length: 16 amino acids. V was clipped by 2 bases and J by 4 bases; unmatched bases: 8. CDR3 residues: CASSLTGTEANQPQHF. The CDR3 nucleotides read TGTGCCAGCAGTTTAACCGGGACAGAAGCAAATCAGCCCCAGCATTTT.

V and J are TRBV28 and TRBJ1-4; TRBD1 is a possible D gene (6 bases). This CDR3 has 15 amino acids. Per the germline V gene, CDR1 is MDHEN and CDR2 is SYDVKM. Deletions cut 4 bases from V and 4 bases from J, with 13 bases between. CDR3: CASSSRGGFNEKLFF. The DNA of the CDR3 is TGTGCCAGCAGTTCGAGGGGGGGCTTTAATGAAAAACTGTTTTTT.

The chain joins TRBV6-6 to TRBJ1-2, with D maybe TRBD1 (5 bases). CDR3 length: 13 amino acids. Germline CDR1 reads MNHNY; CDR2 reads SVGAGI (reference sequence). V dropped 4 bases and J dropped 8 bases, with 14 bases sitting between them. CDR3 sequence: CASSLQAQGGYTF. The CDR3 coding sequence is TGTGCCAGCAGTTTACAGGCCCAGGGCGGCTACACCTTC.

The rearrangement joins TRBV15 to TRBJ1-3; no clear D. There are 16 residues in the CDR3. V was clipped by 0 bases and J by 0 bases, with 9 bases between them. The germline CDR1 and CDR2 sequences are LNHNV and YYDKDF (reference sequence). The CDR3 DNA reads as TGTGCCACCAGCAGAGATCCCAAGAGCTCTGGAAACACCATATATTTT. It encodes CATSRDPKSSGNTIYF.

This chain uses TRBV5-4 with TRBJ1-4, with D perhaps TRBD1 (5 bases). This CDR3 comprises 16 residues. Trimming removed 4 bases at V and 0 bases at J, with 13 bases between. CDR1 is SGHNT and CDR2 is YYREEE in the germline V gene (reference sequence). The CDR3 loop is CASSPGTAATNEKLFF. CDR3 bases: TGTGCCAGCAGCCCCGGGACCGCTGCAACTAATGAAAAACTGTTTTTT.

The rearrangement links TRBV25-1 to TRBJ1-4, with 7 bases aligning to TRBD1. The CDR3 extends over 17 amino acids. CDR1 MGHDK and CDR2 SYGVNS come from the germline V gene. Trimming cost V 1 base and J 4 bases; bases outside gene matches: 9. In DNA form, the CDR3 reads TGTGCCAGCAGTGAATTGGAACCGGGACAGATTAATGAAAAACTGTTTTTT. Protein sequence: CASSELEPGQINEKLFF.

The DNA of the CDR3 is TGCGCCAGCAGCCACCGGCCTGAGGCTGAAGCTTTCTTT. This sequence encodes CASSHRPEAEAFF. The V gene is TRBV4-1, the J gene TRBJ1-1; the D is unclear. Looked up from germline, CDR1 is MGHRA and CDR2 is YSYEKL. V lost 3 bases and J 6 bases, leaving 11 bases between the germline ends. The CDR3 totals 13 residues.

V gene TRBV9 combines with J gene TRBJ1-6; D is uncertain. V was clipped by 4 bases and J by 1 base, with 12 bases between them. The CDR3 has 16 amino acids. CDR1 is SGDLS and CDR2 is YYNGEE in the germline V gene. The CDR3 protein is CASSPPGSSYNSPLHF. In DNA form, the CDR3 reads TGTGCCAGCAGCCCCCCAGGATCTTCCTATAATTCACCCCTCCACTTT.

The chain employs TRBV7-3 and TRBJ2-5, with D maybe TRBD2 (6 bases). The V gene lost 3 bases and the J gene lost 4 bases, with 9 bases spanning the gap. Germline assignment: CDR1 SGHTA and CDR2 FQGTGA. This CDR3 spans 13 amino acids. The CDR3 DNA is TGTGCCAGCAGCTTCGGGGGTGGAGAGACCCAGTACTTC. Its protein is CASSFGGGETQYF.

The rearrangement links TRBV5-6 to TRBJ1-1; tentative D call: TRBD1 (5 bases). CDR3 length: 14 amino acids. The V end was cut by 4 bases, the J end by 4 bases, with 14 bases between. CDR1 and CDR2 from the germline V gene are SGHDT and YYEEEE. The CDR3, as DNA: TGTGCCAGCAGCAAATACCGGGGGTCCACTGAAGCTTTCTTT. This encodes CASSKYRGSTEAFF.

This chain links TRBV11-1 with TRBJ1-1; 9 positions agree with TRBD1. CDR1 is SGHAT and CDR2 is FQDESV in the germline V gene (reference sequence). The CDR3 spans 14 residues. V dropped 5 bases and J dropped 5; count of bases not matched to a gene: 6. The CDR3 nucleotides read TGTGCCAGCAGCATGGGACAGGGAGGGACTGAAGCTTTCTTT. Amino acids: CASSMGQGGTEAFF.

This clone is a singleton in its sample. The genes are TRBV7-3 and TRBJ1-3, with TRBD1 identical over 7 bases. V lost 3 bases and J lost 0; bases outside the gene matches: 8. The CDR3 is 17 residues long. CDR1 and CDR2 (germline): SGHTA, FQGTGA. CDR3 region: CASSLHDRESSGNTIYF. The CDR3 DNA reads TGTGCCAGCAGCTTGCATGACAGGGAGAGCTCTGGAAACACCATATATTTT.